This T cell receptor (beta chain) was identified during a study of CD8+CD57+ T cells in acquired aplastic anemia. Study-wide results and caveats: Found in both controls and patients were around 29 CD8+ CDR3 sequences.

The study profiled TCR beta VDJ and CDR3 using genomic DNA as template. TCRdb reprocessed the reads via MiXCR and lists one record per CDR3 protein. Of about 130,000 distinct CDR3 sequences in the sample, more than 40% were seen once. CDR1 KGHSH and CDR2 LQKENI come from the germline V gene. V was cut by 3 bases and J by 7 bases, with 15 bases left in between. The CDR3 extends over 14 amino acids. A note on this clonotype: As yet, its antigen is unknown.

The sample comprised sorted CD4+, CD8+, or CD8+CD57+ T cells (not recorded which) from PBMCs. This chain joins TRBV18 and TRBJ1-1, with D hard to call. The sequence was collected from a human donor in good health, serving as a control. The CDR3 sequence: CASSPGDITYEAFF. The DNA of the CDR3 is TGTGCCAGCTCACCGGGAGATATAACCTATGAAGCTTTCTTT.